This TCR beta chain derives from a study of CD8 T cells in ankylosing spondylitis. TCRdb reprocessed the 5' RACE reads with MiXCR, giving one entry per CDR3 protein. The repertoire holds 80,000 to 100,000 distinct CDR3 sequences, with roughly 8.3% as singletons. The CDR3 consists of 13 residues. Per the germline V gene, CDR1 is SGHDN and CDR2 is FVKESK. The V gene lost 3 bases and the J gene lost 6 bases, with 10 bases spanning the gap. This clonotype was seen many times. The specimen sequenced was blood, either unsorted or a sorted T cell fraction (not recorded which). The origin of this receptor is a male donor with ankylosing spondylitis or in good health (not recorded which). V usage is TRBV14 and J usage is TRBJ2-3; D ambiguous. CDR3 amino acids: CASSQLVQDTQYF. CDR3 in DNA: TGTGCCAGCAGCCAGCTGGTTCAGGATACGCAGTATTTT.